This TCR beta chain was identified during a study of cytomegalovirus exposure and HLA in healthy donors. For the study at large: There were approximately 80 million unique TCRs (from HLA-typed donors) in an early data release. Of the donors genotyped, about 390 in all, 75% to 85% fell in the Caucasian-associated ancestry cluster.

Study-wide points: Presence/absence analyses supposed approximately even sequencing depth among donors.

Germline assignment: CDR1 SGHDT and CDR2 YYEEEE. The CDR3 consists of 14 residues. The V segment lost 4 bases and the J segment 2 bases; nucleotides outside the gene matches: 2. PCR amplification relied on 60 Vbeta primers (plus 13 Jbeta primers). Libraries were prepared by immunoSEQ multiplex PCR; TCRdb keeps only in-frame clonotypes and omits some of them. Of fewer than 200,000 clones listed, roughly 76% are singletons. There are a few counts of this clone. Its antigen is as yet unknown. Donors showed nominal health when sampled, although they likely had unrecorded immune exposures. The specimen was PBMCs. This clonotype was sampled from a man in his fifties or sixties in good health and CMV-seronegative. This chain connects TRBV5-6 to TRBJ2-5; 10 bases fit TRBD1. The CDR3 protein is CASSRGQGQETQYF. In DNA form, the CDR3 reads TGTGCCAGCAGCCGGGGACAGGGGCAAGAGACCCAGTACTTC.